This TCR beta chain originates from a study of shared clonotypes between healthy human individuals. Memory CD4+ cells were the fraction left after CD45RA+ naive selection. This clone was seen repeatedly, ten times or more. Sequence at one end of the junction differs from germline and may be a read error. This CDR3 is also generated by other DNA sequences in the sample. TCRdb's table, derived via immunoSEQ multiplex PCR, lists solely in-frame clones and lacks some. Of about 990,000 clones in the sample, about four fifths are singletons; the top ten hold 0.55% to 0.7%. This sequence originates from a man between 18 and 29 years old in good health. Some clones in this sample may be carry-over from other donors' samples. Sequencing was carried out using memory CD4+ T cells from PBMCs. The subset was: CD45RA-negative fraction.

This CDR3 is CASSVEQGTVGF. The CDR3 bases are TGTGCCAGCAGCGTGGAACAAGGGACCGTTGGTTTT. This sequence joins TRBV7-9 and TRBJ1-3; D might be TRBD1 (5 bases). The CDR3 spans 12 residues. Germline-derived CDR1 and CDR2 are SEHNR and FQNEAQ (reference sequence).